This record looks at one T cell receptor (beta chain) sequence and its context. The antigen is unknown. The data belong to a study of blood T cells in healthy people across ages. About the research overall: About one barcoded beta molecule was captured per two T cells (by template switching). General study results and limits: A strong correlation was seen between TCR beta diversity and naive T cell percentage.

The CDR3 is 15 amino acids. Germline lookup yields CDR1 LGHNA and CDR2 YNFKEQ. The germline V and J ends were trimmed by 0 bases and 1 base, with 7 bases remaining between them. PCR was performed a second time for about 7 to 12 cycles using a sample-barcoded 5' primer and a J-beta primer mix. TCRdb re-derived calls from the 5' RACE reads in MiXCR, one entry per CDR3 protein. The sample lists around 820,000 distinct CDR3 sequences, 25% occurring once. Each sample gave at least 6 million isolated PBMCs. Separately, the same data were catalogued under a study of T cells of mothers and their children. That source reports: Related mother-child pairs showed slightly higher but non-significant overlap than unrelated pairs.

The chain joins TRBV4-2 to TRBJ1-5; D may be TRBD1 (6 bases). This TCR was sampled from a boy aged 5-17 years in good health. Input material: blood. The CDR3 loop is CASSQDGQSNQPQHF. CDR3 DNA: TGTGCCAGCAGCCAAGACGGACAGAGCAATCAGCCCCAGCATTTT.